The rows below give T cell receptor beta chains drawn from one sample of a study of Ad26.COV2.S vaccination and SARS-CoV-2 variants. TCRdb's copy holds only in-frame clones and misses some; the assay was immunoSEQ multiplex PCR. Of about 400,000 clones in the sample, over 75% were seen once. The sequencing here drew on peripheral blood, taken in a trial of Ad26.COV2.S vaccine versus placebo. These receptors were obtained from a person between 18 and 65 years old who received the Ad26.COV2.S COVID-19 vaccine or a placebo. Both conserved end residues are part of each CDR3. The D gene is left open where the match is weak. Not every row has a clone size; where given, it reads once, few, many or a size class.

>TRBV4-2|TRBJ2-1|-|-
CASSSQTGRNEQFF
TGTGCCAGCAGCTCCCAGACGGGCCGAAATGAGCAGTTCTTC
>TRBV5-1|TRBJ1-1|TRBD1|-
CASGLTGGAGEAFF
TGCGCCAGCGGACTGACAGGGGGCGCCGGTGAAGCTTTCTTT
>TRBV24-1|TRBJ2-1|TRBD2|-
CATSDTSGAYNEQFF
TGTGCCACCAGTGATACTAGCGGGGCCTACAATGAGCAGTTCTTC
>TRBV7-9|TRBJ1-5|-|-
CASSLIGSAQPQHF
TGTGCCAGCAGCTTAATAGGGTCAGCTCAGCCCCAGCATTTT
>TRBV29-1|TRBJ1-1|-|-
CSAPYPGGKVEAFF
TGCAGCGCCCCATACCCGGGGGGCAAAGTTGAAGCTTTCTTT
>TRBV5-1|TRBJ2-1|TRBD1|-
CASSLATGGYNEQFF
TGCGCCAGCAGCTTGGCGACAGGGGGTTACAATGAGCAGTTCTTC
>TRBV3-1/TRBV3-2|TRBJ2-1|-|-
CASSRGLSWEQFF
TGTGCCAGCAGCAGGGGACTTTCCTGGGAGCAGTTCTTC
>TRBV7-9|TRBJ1-6|TRBD1|-
CASSADRTNSPLHF
TGTGCCAGCAGCGCGGACAGGACTAATTCACCCCTCCACTTT
>TRBV19|TRBJ2-7|-|-
CASSIGGGSFNEQYF
TGTGCCAGTAGTATAGGGGGGGGCAGTTTCAACGAGCAGTACTTC
>TRBV5-1|TRBJ2-1|TRBD2|-
CASSLSGTNSYNEQFF
TGCGCCAGCAGCTTATCCGGGACTAACTCCTACAATGAGCAGTTCTTC
>TRBV5-6|TRBJ2-1|-|-
CASSPRARDYNEQFF
TGTGCCAGCAGCCCGAGGGCTAGGGACTACAATGAGCAGTTCTTC
>TRBV7-2|TRBJ1-1|-|-
CASSLKGDTEAFF
TGTGCCAGCAGCTTAAAGGGCGACACTGAAGCTTTCTTT
>TRBV9|TRBJ2-5|-|-
CASSSGRDTYGETQYF
TGTGCCAGCAGCTCTGGCCGGGACACCTATGGGGAGACCCAGTACTTC
>TRBV20-1|TRBJ1-1|-|once
CSVSMNTEAFF
TGCAGTGTTAGCATGAACACTGAAGCTTTCTTT
>TRBV5-6|TRBJ2-5|TRBD2|-
CASSLMSGLADPKETQYF
TGTGCCAGCAGCTTAATGTCAGGACTAGCGGACCCTAAAGAGACCCAGTACTTC
>TRBV24-1|TRBJ2-1|TRBD2|-
CATSDPGTSGSYEQFF
TGTGCCACCAGTGATCCCGGGACTAGCGGGAGCTATGAGCAGTTCTTC
>TRBV28|TRBJ2-1|TRBD1|once
CASSPMDRGTYNEQFF
TGTGCCAGCAGTCCTATGGACAGGGGAACCTACAATGAGCAGTTCTTC
>TRBV3-1/TRBV3-2|TRBJ2-5|TRBD2|once
CASSQLSPGGGETQYF
TGTGCCAGCAGCCAACTAAGCCCCGGGGGGGGAGAGACCCAGTACTTC
>TRBV5-1|TRBJ1-1|TRBD1|once
CASRQGASSTEAFF
TGCGCCAGCAGACAGGGGGCGAGCAGCACTGAAGCTTTCTTT
>TRBV7-8|TRBJ2-7|TRBD1|once
CASSLVGTASYEQYF
TGTGCCAGCAGCTTAGTGGGGACAGCCTCCTACGAGCAGTACTTC
>TRBV6-5|TRBJ2-1|TRBD2|-
CASRRSGRTYNEQFF
TGTGCCAGCAGGAGAAGCGGGAGGACCTACAATGAGCAGTTCTTC
>TRBV27|TRBJ2-2|-|-
CASSQTQVTGELFF
TGTGCCAGCAGTCAAACGCAAGTTACCGGGGAGCTGTTTTTT
>TRBV14|TRBJ1-1|TRBD1|-
CASSRQGGTEAFF
TGTGCCAGCAGCCGACAGGGTGGCACTGAAGCTTTCTTT